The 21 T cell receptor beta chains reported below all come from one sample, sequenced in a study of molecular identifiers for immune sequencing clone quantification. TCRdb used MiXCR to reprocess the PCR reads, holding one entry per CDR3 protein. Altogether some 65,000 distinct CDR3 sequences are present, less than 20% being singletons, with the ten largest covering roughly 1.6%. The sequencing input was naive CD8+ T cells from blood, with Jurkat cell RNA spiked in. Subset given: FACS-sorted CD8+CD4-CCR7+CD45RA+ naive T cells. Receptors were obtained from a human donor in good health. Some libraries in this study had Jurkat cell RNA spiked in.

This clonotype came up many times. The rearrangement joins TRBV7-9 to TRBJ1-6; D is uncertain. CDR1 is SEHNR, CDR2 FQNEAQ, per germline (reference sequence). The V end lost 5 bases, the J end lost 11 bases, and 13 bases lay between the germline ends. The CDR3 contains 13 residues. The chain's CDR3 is CASSPSGLAPLHF. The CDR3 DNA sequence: TGTGCCAGCAGCCCCTCAGGTTTGGCACCCCTCCACTTT. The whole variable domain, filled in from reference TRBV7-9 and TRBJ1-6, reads DTGVSQNPRHKITKRGQNVTFRCDPISEHNRLYWYRQTLGQGPEFLTYFQNEAQLEKSRLLSDRFSAERPKGSFSTLEIQRTEQGDSAMYLCASSPSGLAPLHFGNGTRLTVT.

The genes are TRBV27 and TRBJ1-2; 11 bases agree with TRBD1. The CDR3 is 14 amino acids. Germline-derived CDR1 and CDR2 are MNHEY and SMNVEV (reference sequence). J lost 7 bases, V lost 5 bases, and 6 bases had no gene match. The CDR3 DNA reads TGTGCCAGCAGTGGGGGACAGGGGGGGTCTGGCTACACCTTC. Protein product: CASSGGQGGSGYTF.

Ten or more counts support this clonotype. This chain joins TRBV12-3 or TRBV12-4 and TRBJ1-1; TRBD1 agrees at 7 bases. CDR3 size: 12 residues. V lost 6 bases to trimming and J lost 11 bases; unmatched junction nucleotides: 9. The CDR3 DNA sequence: TGTGCCAGCAGCCCCGACAGGGTCCGCGCTTTCTTT. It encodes CASSPDRVRAFF.

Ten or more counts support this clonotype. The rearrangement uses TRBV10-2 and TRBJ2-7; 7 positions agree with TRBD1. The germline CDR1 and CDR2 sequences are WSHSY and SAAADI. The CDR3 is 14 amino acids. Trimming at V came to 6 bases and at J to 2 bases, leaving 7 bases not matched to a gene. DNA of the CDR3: TGCGCCAGCAGCGTCGGACAGGCAACCTACGAGCAGTACTTC. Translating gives CASSVGQATYEQYF.

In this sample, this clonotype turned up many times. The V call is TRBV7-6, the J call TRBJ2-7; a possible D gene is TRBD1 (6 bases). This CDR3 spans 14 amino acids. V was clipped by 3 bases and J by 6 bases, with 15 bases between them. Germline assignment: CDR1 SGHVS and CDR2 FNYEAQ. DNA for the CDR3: TGTGCCAGCAGCTTTGGCGTAGGGGGTACCGAGCAGTACTTC. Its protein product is CASSFGVGGTEQYF.

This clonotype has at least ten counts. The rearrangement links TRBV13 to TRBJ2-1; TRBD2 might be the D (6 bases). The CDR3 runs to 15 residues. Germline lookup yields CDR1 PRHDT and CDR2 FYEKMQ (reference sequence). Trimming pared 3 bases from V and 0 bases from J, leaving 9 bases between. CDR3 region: CASSFRTTSYNEQFF. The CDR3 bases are TGTGCCAGCAGCTTCAGGACTACCTCCTACAATGAGCAGTTCTTC. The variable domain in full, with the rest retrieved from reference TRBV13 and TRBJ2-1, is AAGVIQSPRHLIKEKRETATLKCYPIPRHDTVYWYQQGPGQDPQFLISFYEKMQSDKGSIPDRFSAQQFSDYHSELNMSSLELGDSALYFCASSFRTTSYNEQFFGPGTRLTVL.

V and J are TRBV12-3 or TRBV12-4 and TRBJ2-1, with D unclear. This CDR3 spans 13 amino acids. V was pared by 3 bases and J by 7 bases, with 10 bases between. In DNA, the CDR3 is TGTGCCAGCAGTTTGACCCTCTTTAATGAGCAGTTCTTC. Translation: CASSLTLFNEQFF.

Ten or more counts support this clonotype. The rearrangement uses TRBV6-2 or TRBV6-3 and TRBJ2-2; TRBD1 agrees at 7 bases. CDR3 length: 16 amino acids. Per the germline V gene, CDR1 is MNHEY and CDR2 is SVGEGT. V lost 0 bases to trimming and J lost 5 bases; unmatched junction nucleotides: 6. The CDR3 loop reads CASSYSGDSITGELFF. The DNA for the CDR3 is TGTGCCAGCAGTTACTCTGGGGACAGTATTACCGGGGAGCTGTTTTTT.

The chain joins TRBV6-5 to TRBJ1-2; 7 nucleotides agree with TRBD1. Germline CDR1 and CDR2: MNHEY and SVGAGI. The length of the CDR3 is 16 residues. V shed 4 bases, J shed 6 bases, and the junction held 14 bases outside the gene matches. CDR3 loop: CASSSGTAIPLDGYTF. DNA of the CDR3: TGTGCCAGCAGTTCCGGGACAGCGATTCCCTTAGATGGCTACACCTTC.

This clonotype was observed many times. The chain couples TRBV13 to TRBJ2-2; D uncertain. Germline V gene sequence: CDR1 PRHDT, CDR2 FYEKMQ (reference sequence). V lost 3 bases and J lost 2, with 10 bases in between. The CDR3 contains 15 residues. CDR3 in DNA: TGTGCCAGCAGCTTTGGACCAACCAACACCGGGGAGCTGTTTTTT. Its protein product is CASSFGPTNTGELFF.

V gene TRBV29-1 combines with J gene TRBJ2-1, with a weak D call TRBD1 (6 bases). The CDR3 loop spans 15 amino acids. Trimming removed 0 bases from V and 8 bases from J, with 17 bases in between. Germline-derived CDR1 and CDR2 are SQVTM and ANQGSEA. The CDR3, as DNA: TGCAGCGTTGAAGATGGGGGCAGGGTGGGCGATGAGCAGTTCTTC. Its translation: CSVEDGGRVGDEQFF.

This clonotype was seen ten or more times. CDR3 sequence reads: CASGGRSSNQPQHF. Written as DNA, the CDR3 is TGTGCCAGCGGCGGTAGGTCGAGCAATCAGCCCCAGCATTTT. The V call is TRBV27, the J call TRBJ1-5; no clear D gene. The V end was cut by 8 bases, the J end by 1 base, with 12 bases between. Germline V gene sequence: CDR1 MNHEY, CDR2 SMNVEV (reference sequence). This CDR3 has 14 amino acids.

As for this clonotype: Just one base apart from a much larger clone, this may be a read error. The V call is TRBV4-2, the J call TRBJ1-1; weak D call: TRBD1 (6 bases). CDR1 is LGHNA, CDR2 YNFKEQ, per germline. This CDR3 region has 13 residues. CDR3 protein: CVSSQEGQSEAFF. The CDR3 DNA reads TGTGTCAGCAGCCAAGAAGGACAGTCTGAAGCTTTCTTT.

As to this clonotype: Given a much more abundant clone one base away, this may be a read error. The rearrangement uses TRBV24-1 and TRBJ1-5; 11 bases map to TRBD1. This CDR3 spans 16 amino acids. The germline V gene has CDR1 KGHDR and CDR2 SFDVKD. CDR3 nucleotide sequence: TGTGCCACGACTAGCCCGGGACAGGGGGAAAATCGGCCCCAGCATTTT. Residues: CATTSPGQGENRPQHF.

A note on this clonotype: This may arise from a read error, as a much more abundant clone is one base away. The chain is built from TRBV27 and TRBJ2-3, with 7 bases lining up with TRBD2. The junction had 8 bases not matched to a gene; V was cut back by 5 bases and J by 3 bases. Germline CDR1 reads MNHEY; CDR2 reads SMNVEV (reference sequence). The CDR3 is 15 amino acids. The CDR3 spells CASSRRGDWTDTQYF. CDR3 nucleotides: TGTGCCAGCAGTCGTCGGGGGGATTGGACAGATACGCAGTATTTT.

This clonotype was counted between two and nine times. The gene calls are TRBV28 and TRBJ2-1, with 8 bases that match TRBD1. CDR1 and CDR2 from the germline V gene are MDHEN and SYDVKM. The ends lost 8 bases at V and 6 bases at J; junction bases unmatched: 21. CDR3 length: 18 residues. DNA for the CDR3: TGTGCCAGCGGGCTCAGGACAGGGCTTGGGACTGGGGTCAATGAGCAGTTCTTC. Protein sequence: CASGLRTGLGTGVNEQFF.

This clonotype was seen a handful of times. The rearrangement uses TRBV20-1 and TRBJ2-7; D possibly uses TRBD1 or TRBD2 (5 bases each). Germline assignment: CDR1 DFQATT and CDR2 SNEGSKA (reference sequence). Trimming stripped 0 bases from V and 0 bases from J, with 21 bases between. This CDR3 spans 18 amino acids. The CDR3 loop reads CSARDRGSLPETSYEQYF. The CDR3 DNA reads TGCAGTGCTAGAGATCGGGGCAGCCTACCCGAAACCTCCTACGAGCAGTACTTC.

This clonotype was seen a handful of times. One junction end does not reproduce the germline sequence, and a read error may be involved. The CDR3 coding sequence is TGTGCCAGCAGATTAGCGGGAGCGGGCCCCCTCGAGCAGTACTTC. It yields the protein CASRLAGAGPLEQYF. The V and J genes are TRBV13 and TRBJ2-7, with 9 bases aligning to TRBD2. The CDR3 has 15 residues. Germline assignment: CDR1 PRHDT and CDR2 FYEKMQ (reference sequence).

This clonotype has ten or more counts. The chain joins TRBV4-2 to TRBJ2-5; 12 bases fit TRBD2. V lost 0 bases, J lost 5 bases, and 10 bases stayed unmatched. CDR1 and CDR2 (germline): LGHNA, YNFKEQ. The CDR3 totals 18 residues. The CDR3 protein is CASSQDEASGRAWETQYF. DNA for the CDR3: TGTGCCAGCAGCCAAGATGAAGCTAGCGGGAGGGCCTGGGAGACCCAGTACTTC.

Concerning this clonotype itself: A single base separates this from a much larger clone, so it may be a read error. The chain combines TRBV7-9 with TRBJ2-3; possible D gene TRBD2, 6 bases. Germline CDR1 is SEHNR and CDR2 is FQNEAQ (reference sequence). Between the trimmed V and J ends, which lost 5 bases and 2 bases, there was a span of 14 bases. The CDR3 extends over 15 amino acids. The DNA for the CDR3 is TGTGCCAGCAGCCGACTAGGTCCCCCCACAGATACGCAGTATTTT. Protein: CASSRLGPPTDTQYF.

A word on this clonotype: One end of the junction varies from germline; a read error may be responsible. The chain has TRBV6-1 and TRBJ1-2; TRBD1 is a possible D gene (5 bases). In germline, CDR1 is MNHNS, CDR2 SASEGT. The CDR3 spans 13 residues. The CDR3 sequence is CASSHRSNCGYTF. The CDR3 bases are TGTGCCAGCAGCCACAGGTCTAACTGTGGCTACACCTTC.